This section outlines one TCR beta chain sequence together with its context. The antigen is unknown. The source of the sample is a study of shared clonotypes between healthy human individuals. Study-level points and caveats: Non-shared clonotypes were found to have lower generation probabilities than the clonotypes that were shared by all four of the sorted-subset donors. Estimated richness was generally greater in naive than memory subsets.

Per sorted-subset replicate PCR, input was approximately 180 ng DNA, representing about 30,000 T cell genomes. The table came from immunoSEQ multiplex PCR; TCRdb's copy has only in-frame clones and leaves some out. The repertoire consists of over 2 million clones, with just under 95% occurring once and the leading ten covering roughly 1%. The naive CD8 population came from CD45RO-negative cells selected for CCR7, without terminally differentiated effector memory CD45RA+ cells. Germline CDR1 reads GTSNPN; CDR2 reads SVGIG (reference sequence). The V end lost 7 bases, the J end lost 4 bases, and 14 bases lay between the germline ends. This CDR3 contains 13 residues.

The sequenced sample was naive CD8+ T cells sorted from blood. The gene calls are TRBV30 and TRBJ1-3, with D uncertain. This TCR was sampled from a man aged 18 to 29 in good health. CDR3 sequence reads: CASEGSPGNTIYF. The DNA for the CDR3 is TGTGCCTCTGAGGGTAGTCCCGGAAACACCATATATTTT.